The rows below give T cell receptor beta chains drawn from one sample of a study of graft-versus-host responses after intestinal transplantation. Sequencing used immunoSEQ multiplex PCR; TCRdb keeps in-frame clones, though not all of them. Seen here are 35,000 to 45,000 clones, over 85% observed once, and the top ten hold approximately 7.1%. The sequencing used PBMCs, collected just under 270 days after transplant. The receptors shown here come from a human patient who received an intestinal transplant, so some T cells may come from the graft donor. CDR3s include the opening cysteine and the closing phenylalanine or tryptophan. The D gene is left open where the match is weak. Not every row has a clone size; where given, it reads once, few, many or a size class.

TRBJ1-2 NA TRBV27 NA CASSLGGWYGYTF TGTGCCAGCAGTTTGGGGGGCTGGTATGGCTACACCTTC
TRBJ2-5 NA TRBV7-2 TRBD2 CASSRKGSSGGGQETQYF TGTGCCAGCAGCCGCAAGGGTTCTAGCGGGGGGGGGCAAGAGACCCAGTACTTC
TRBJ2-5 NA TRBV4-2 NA CASSQEGGALQETQYF TGTGCCAGCAGCCAAGAAGGCGGGGCCCTCCAAGAGACCCAGTACTTC
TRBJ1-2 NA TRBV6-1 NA CASSELGGYTF TGTGCCAGCAGTGAGTTGGGTGGCTACACCTTC
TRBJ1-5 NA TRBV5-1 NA CARLLGPRSQPQHF TGCGCCAGACTACTCGGGCCCAGGTCCCAGCCCCAGCATTTT
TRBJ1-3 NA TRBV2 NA CASRGVGNTIYF TGTGCCAGCAGGGGAGTTGGAAACACCATATATTTT
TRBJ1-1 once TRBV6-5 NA CASSYGAESTEAFF TGTGCCAGCAGTTACGGGGCGGAGAGCACTGAAGCTTTCTTT
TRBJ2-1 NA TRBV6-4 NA CASSDTPLGDSQFF TGTGCCAGCAGTGACACTCCCTTAGGGGACTCGCAGTTCTTC
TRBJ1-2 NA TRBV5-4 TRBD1 CATEDREDYGYTF TGTGCCACCGAGGACAGGGAGGACTATGGCTACACCTTC
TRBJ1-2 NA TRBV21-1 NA CASNAPGPRNYGYTF TGTGCCAGCAACGCACCGGGACCGAGAAACTATGGCTACACCTTC
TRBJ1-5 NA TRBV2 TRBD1 CASSRGRNDQPQHF TGTGCCAGCAGTAGGGGGCGGAATGATCAGCCCCAGCATTTT
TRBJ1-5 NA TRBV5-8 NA CASSLTQAFQPQHF TGTGCCAGCAGCTTGACCCAGGCCTTTCAGCCCCAGCATTTT
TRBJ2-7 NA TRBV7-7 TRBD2 CASSYRAGSSYEQYF TGTGCCAGCAGCTACCGAGCGGGGTCCTCCTACGAGCAGTACTTC
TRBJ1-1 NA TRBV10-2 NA CASSGSMNTEAFF TGCGCCAGCAGCGGATCCATGAACACTGAAGCTTTCTTT
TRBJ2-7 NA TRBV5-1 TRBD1 CASSPGGQGYEQYF TGCGCCAGCAGCCCCGGGGGACAGGGCTACGAGCAGTACTTC
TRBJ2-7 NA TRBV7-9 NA CASSGKSEQYF TGTGCCAGCAGCGGGAAGAGCGAGCAGTACTTC
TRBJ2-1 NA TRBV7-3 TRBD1 CASSHRQGSDEQFF TGTGCCAGCAGCCATCGACAGGGGTCAGATGAGCAGTTCTTC